The clone carrying this TCR beta chain occurred many times. TCRdb re-called the RT-PCR reads with MiXCR, one entry per CDR3 protein. The repertoire holds hundreds of thousands of distinct CDR3 sequences, with roughly 14% as singletons. These data originate in a study of patients and donors after allogeneic stem cell transplantation. Trimming shortened V by 4 bases and J by 6 bases, and 8 bases separated the two germline ends. Germline lookup yields CDR1 LGHDT and CDR2 YNNKEL (reference sequence). The CDR3 length is 12 residues. V gene TRBV3-1 combines with J gene TRBJ2-3; D gene unclear. Material for sequencing was blood, either unsorted or a sorted T cell fraction (not recorded which). This receptor was taken from a human donor who was either an allogeneic HSCT recipient or a stem cell or donor lymphocyte infusion donor (not recorded which). It is not recorded whose cells these are; they may come from a transplant donor. In nucleotides, the CDR3 is TGTGCCAGCAGCCTCTTTCCCGATACGCAGTATTTT. Protein product: CASSLFPDTQYF.